What follows are 32 T cell receptor beta chains derived from one specimen sequenced in a study of monozygotic twins with inflammatory bowel disease. TCRdb re-analyzed the 5' RACE reads; it lists each CDR3 protein once, without DNA. Its table records just over 300,000 distinct CDR3 sequences. Sequenced sample: blood. These receptor sequences come from a human donor with ulcerative colitis or Crohn's disease, or a healthy co-twin of an affected twin (not recorded which).

The chain is built from TRBV20-1 and TRBJ1-1; the D gene TCRdb calls, TRBD1, cannot be checked with no DNA. The length of the CDR3 is 12 residues. CDR1 is DFQATT, CDR2 SNEGSKA, per germline (reference sequence). CDR3 region: CSAKKGGTEAFF.

The chain recombines TRBV5-1 with TRBJ1-1; the D call of TRBD1 rests on TCRdb alone, since no DNA is present to check it. The germline CDR1 and CDR2 sequences are SGHRS and YFSETQ. The CDR3 runs to 16 residues. The CDR3 spells CASSLELRIGASEAFF. Full variable domain (rest looked up from reference TRBV5-1 and TRBJ1-1): KAGVTQTPRYLIKTRGQQVTLSCSPISGHRSVSWYQQTPGQGLQFLFEYFSETQRNKGNFPGRFSGRQFSNSRSEMNVSTLELGDSALYLCASSLELRIGASEAFFGQGTRLTVV.

This chain uses TRBV25-1 with TRBJ2-3; TCRdb's D call of TRBD2 is untestable without DNA. From germline, CDR1 is MGHDK and CDR2 SYGVNS. The CDR3 is 16 amino acids. CDR3 protein: CASSLRASGATDTQYF. Based on the CDR3 plus reference TRBV25-1 and TRBJ2-3, the full variable domain is EADIYQTPRYLVIGTGKKITLECSQTMGHDKMYWYQQDPGMELHLIHYSYGVNSTEKGDLSSESTVSRIRTEHFPLTLESARPSHTSQYLCASSLRASGATDTQYFGPGTRLTVL.

The gene calls are TRBV20-1 and TRBJ2-4; as DNA is missing, the TRBD1 call by TCRdb cannot be tested. Per germline, CDR1 DFQATT and CDR2 SNEGSKA (reference sequence). The CDR3 is 18 residues long. The chain's CDR3 is CSARAPGPSILSRNIQYF.

The chain carries TRBV7-2 and TRBJ1-1. Germline loops: CDR1 SGHTA, CDR2 FQGNSA. This CDR3 has 15 residues. CDR3 amino acids: CASSESPMINTEAFF.

J is TRBJ2-7 and V is TRBV7-2; the D gene TCRdb calls, TRBD1, cannot be checked with no DNA. This CDR3 is built from 13 residues. The germline V gene has CDR1 SGHTA and CDR2 FQGNSA. The CDR3 spells CASSEGRGYEQYF.

The rearrangement uses TRBV30 and TRBJ2-5. The V gene's germline CDR1 is GTSNPN and CDR2 SVGIG (reference sequence). The CDR3 runs to 12 residues. This CDR3 reads CAWSRNGETQYF.

This chain joins TRBV6-5 and TRBJ2-7. The CDR3 sequence is 11 residues long. The V gene's germline CDR1 is MNHEY and CDR2 SVGAGI. The CDR3 spells CASTHSSEQYF.

This sequence joins TRBV7-7 and TRBJ2-2; TCRdb's D call of TRBD1 is untestable without DNA. Germline V lookup: CDR1 SSHAT, CDR2 FNYEAQ (reference sequence). The CDR3 is made up of 14 amino acids. The CDR3 region is CASSLALYDRPMFF.

The chain has TRBV10-3 and TRBJ2-7; TCRdb returns TRBD1, unconfirmable since there is no DNA. CDR1 ENHRY and CDR2 SYGVKD come from the germline V gene. The CDR3 totals 13 residues. CDR3 in amino acids: CAPRSRVAYEQYF.

J is TRBJ2-6 and V is TRBV2. The CDR3 runs to 16 residues. Per the germline V gene, CDR1 is SNHLY and CDR2 is FYNNEI. This CDR3 is CASLFGFGSGANVLTF.

The CDR3: CASSPTNPTQTANYGYTF. J is TRBJ1-2 and V is TRBV12-3 or TRBV12-4. There are 18 residues in the CDR3.

The CDR3 sequence is CASSLLAGGQGNEQFF. The chain joins TRBV5-1 to TRBJ2-1; TCRdb designates TRBD2, a call that cannot be tested without DNA. This CDR3 region has 16 residues. CDR1 and CDR2 from the germline V gene are SGHRS and YFSETQ.

V usage is TRBV2 and J usage is TRBJ2-1; TCRdb picks TRBD1, but there is no DNA to check that call. CDR1 and CDR2 (germline): SNHLY, FYNNEI. This CDR3 region has 13 residues. This CDR3 reads CASSPLSGYEQFF.

The J gene is TRBJ1-3, the V gene TRBV7-2; TCRdb's assignment of TRBD1 cannot be checked, as there is no DNA. Germline loops: CDR1 SGHTA, CDR2 FQGNSA. The CDR3 contains 15 residues. CDR3 amino acids: CASSLDRGSGNTIYF.

The rearrangement links TRBV7-9 to TRBJ1-1. Germline V gene sequence: CDR1 SEHNR, CDR2 FQNEAQ (reference sequence). The CDR3 totals 16 residues. This chain's CDR3 is CASSLGRFQLNTEAFF.

The rearrangement links TRBV27 to TRBJ2-1. Germline CDR1 reads MNHEY; CDR2 reads SMNVEV (reference sequence). This CDR3 has 14 residues. This CDR3 reads CASSRHVSRNEQFF.

CDR3 protein: CATSRTLGEAFF. This chain uses TRBV15 with TRBJ1-1. Per germline, CDR1 LNHNV and CDR2 YYDKDF (reference sequence). The CDR3 extends over 12 amino acids.

The V call is TRBV5-1, the J call TRBJ2-1. The CDR3 runs 14 residues. CDR1 is SGHRS and CDR2 is YFSETQ in the germline V gene. CDR3 amino acids: CASSLNGPYNEQFF.

The genes are TRBV6-5 and TRBJ1-6. The germline V gene has CDR1 MNHEY and CDR2 SVGAGI. This CDR3 comprises 17 residues. CDR3 amino acids: CASSYSNQGSYNSPLHF.

Here the CDR3 reads CASSLGGGFYEQYF. This chain connects TRBV7-2 to TRBJ2-7; the TRBD2 assignment by TCRdb is unverifiable without DNA. Germline V gives CDR1 SGHTA, CDR2 FQGNSA. CDR3 length: 14 residues.

V and J are TRBV28 and TRBJ2-7; no DNA is available, so the TRBD2 call from TCRdb remains unchecked. CDR3 length: 15 amino acids. Germline CDR1 and CDR2: MDHEN and SYDVKM. The chain's CDR3 is CASSPKLAGVYEQYF.

The chain is built from TRBV7-9 and TRBJ1-1. This CDR3 is 12 amino acids long. CDR1 SEHNR and CDR2 FQNEAQ come from the germline V gene (reference sequence). This CDR3 is CASSFEGTEAFF.

The V and J genes are TRBV5-8 and TRBJ2-2; the D gene TCRdb calls, TRBD1, cannot be checked with no DNA. The CDR3 spans 15 residues. Germline CDR1 reads SGHTS; CDR2 reads YDEGEE. CDR3 protein: CVSSPLKGGAGELFF.

V usage is TRBV18 and J usage is TRBJ2-5; no DNA is available, so the TRBD1 call from TCRdb remains unchecked. CDR1 KGHSH and CDR2 LQKENI come from the germline V gene. The CDR3 runs 15 residues. The CDR3 spells CASSPGTDSQETQYF. The full variable domain, its missing parts supplied by reference TRBV18 and TRBJ2-5, is NAGVMQNPRHLVRRRGQEARLRCSPMKGHSHVYWYRQLPEEGLKFMVYLQKENIIDESGMPKERFSAEFPKEGPSILRIQQVVRGDSAAYFCASSPGTDSQETQYFGPGTRLLVL.

This chain joins TRBV7-3 and TRBJ1-2; TCRdb proposes TRBD1, but this gene call is untestable without DNA. Germline values: CDR1 SGHTA, CDR2 FQGTGA. CDR3 length equals 14 residues. CDR3 region: CASSMGQGACGYTF.

V is TRBV5-8 and J is TRBJ2-1; without DNA, the TCRdb call of TRBD2 cannot be checked. Germline CDR1 reads SGHTS; CDR2 reads YDEGEE. The CDR3 sequence is 16 residues long. CDR3 in amino acids: CASSFLGLADNSEQFF.

The V call is TRBV7-2, the J call TRBJ2-7; checking the TCRdb D call of TRBD1 is not possible without DNA. Germline V gene sequence: CDR1 SGHTA, CDR2 FQGNSA. The CDR3 covers 15 residues. The CDR3 sequence is CASSPQGTPTYEQYF.

V usage is TRBV11-2 and J usage is TRBJ2-7; TCRdb's D gene call, TRBD1, goes unchecked for lack of DNA. The germline V gene has CDR1 SGHAT and CDR2 FQNNGV. The CDR3 runs to 18 residues. This CDR3 reads CASSSVVLGRGVSYEQYF.

This chain links TRBV24-1 with TRBJ1-5; TCRdb's assignment of TRBD1 cannot be checked, as there is no DNA. The CDR3 covers 16 residues. Germline V gene lookup returns CDR1 KGHDR and CDR2 SFDVKD. CDR3: CATSDGTGKGNQPQHF.

The chain links TRBV12-3 or TRBV12-4 to TRBJ2-3; the TCRdb D gene call, TRBD2, has no DNA to confirm it. This CDR3 spans 15 amino acids. CDR3 loop: CASTPKAGRSDTQYF.

The V gene is TRBV7-8, the J gene TRBJ2-5; TCRdb outputs TRBD2, but without DNA this stays unchecked. The germline V gene has CDR1 SGHVS and CDR2 FQNEAQ. The CDR3 has 15 residues. This CDR3 reads CASSLTGGLGETQYF.